Below are 8 T cell receptor beta chains sequenced from a single sample in a study of cytomegalovirus exposure and HLA in healthy donors. Measured with immunoSEQ multiplex PCR; TCRdb has only the in-frame clones, and not every one. The sample lists 250,000 to 350,000 clones; roughly 90% were seen once. Sequenced: PBMCs. The receptors here all came from a man aged 30-40 years in good health and CMV-seronegative.

This clone has a single count. The rearrangement links TRBV7-2 to TRBJ2-3; 8 bases align to TRBD2. J gave up 4 bases and V 2 bases, and 5 bases lay outside the gene matches. This CDR3 contains 15 residues. Germline V gene data show CDR1 as SGHTA and CDR2 as FQGNSA. DNA of the CDR3: TGTGCCAGCAGCTTATCGTCGGGGGGGGCAGATACGCAGTATTTT. Its protein product is CASSLSSGGADTQYF.

The chain carries TRBV2 and TRBJ2-7, with 9 bases matching TRBD1. The CDR3 length is 15 residues. V shed 5 bases and J 5 bases; nucleotides not matched to a gene: 10. Germline V gene data show CDR1 as SNHLY and CDR2 as FYNNEI. The CDR3 DNA follows: TGTGCCAGCAGTCAGGGGACAGGGCGAGCCGACGAGCAGTACTTC. This sequence encodes CASSQGTGRADEQYF.

The chain carries TRBV6-6 and TRBJ1-5; D might be TRBD1 (6 bases). The CDR3 length is 15 residues. V was trimmed by 4 bases and J by 5 bases, leaving 15 bases between them. Germline V gene sequence: CDR1 MNHNY, CDR2 SVGAGI (reference sequence). Here the CDR3 DNA reads TGTGCCAGCAGTTCCATACAGGGTCGGGATCAGCCCCAGCATTTT. As protein: CASSSIQGRDQPQHF.

This chain links TRBV18 with TRBJ1-6; D call uncertain. V lost 2 bases and J 6 bases, leaving 5 bases between the germline ends. The CDR3 is 13 residues long. In germline, CDR1 is KGHSH, CDR2 LQKENI. The DNA of the CDR3 is TGTGCCAGCTCACCAGGCAGTAATTCACCCCTCCACTTT. Amino acids: CASSPGSNSPLHF. The full variable domain, completed using reference TRBV18 and TRBJ1-6, is NAGVMQNPRHLVRRRGQEARLRCSPMKGHSHVYWYRQLPEEGLKFMVYLQKENIIDESGMPKERFSAEFPKEGPSILRIQQVVRGDSAAYFCASSPGSNSPLHFGNGTRLTVT.

This clone has a single count. This chain uses TRBV10-3 with TRBJ1-5; TRBD1 is a possible D gene (6 bases). This CDR3 comprises 16 residues. Per the germline V gene, CDR1 is ENHRY and CDR2 is SYGVKD. Trimming removed 0 bases at V and 13 bases at J, with 22 bases between. CDR3 coding DNA: TGTGCCATCAGTGAGTCTATCGGCGCGGGGGGCGAGTGGCAGCATTTT. It translates to CAISESIGAGGEWQHF.

The rearrangement links TRBV6-1 to TRBJ1-2; 9 bases are shared with TRBD1. Germline CDR1 and CDR2: MNHNS and SASEGT. The CDR3 contains 17 residues. V trimming: 2 bases; J trimming: 4 bases; junction bases outside the gene matches: 11. The CDR3: CASSETTGGLGGYGYTF. CDR3 sequence (DNA): TGTGCCAGCAGTGAAACGACAGGGGGTCTGGGGGGCTATGGCTACACCTTC.

This chain links TRBV15 with TRBJ2-1, with 14 bases lining up with TRBD2. The CDR3 extends over 16 amino acids. The V gene end was trimmed by 3 bases and the J gene end by 4 bases; junction bases not matched to a gene: 2. Germline CDR1 reads LNHNV; CDR2 reads YYDKDF (reference sequence). The CDR3 loop reads CATSRRLAGGYNEQFF. The CDR3 region has the DNA TGTGCCACCAGCAGGCGACTAGCGGGGGGGTACAATGAGCAGTTCTTC. Full variable domain (missing parts from reference TRBV15 and TRBJ2-1): DAMVIQNPRYQVTQFGKPVTLSCSQTLNHNVMYWYQQKSSQAPKLLFHYYDKDFNNEADTPDNFQSRRPNTSFCFLDIRSPGLGDTAMYLCATSRRLAGGYNEQFFGPGTRLTVL.

The chain joins TRBV6-1 to TRBJ1-1; TRBD1 might be the D (5 bases). Germline V gene sequence: CDR1 MNHNS, CDR2 SASEGT. The CDR3 length is 14 residues. V dropped 3 bases and J dropped 4 bases, with 12 bases sitting between them. The CDR3 nucleotides are TGTGCCAGCAGTGAGGGGAGGGGAGGCACTGAAGCTTTCTTT. Its protein product is CASSEGRGGTEAFF.